This TCR beta chain was captured by sequencing in a study of breast tumors, draining lymph nodes, adjacent tissues. Samples came from axillary lymph nodes draining the breast cancer. TCRdb redid the calling of the multiplex PCR reads with MiXCR, one entry per CDR3 protein. Of 290,000 or so distinct CDR3 sequences listed, over 30% were seen once; the top ten hold around 1.1%. As concerns this clonotype: Its antigen is still unknown.

Germline CDR1 is DFQATT and CDR2 is SNEGSKA (reference sequence). V lost 1 base and J lost 5; bases outside the gene matches: 35. This CDR3 contains 24 residues. Study results and caveats: Tumor and nontumor repertoires were significantly more similar in luminal-like than in basal-like breast cancer.

Sequenced material: axillary lymph node tissue. J is TRBJ2-3 and V is TRBV20-1; 8 nucleotides match TRBD2. This receptor was taken from a female donor with breast cancer. Some clones in this sample may be carry-over from other donors' samples. DNA for the CDR3: TGCAGTGCTAGAGGCGGGGCTAGCGGGCCCCGAAGTGCACCGGGGAGGGCCAGGGTAGATACGCAGTATTTT. Residues: CSARGGASGPRSAPGRARVDTQYF.